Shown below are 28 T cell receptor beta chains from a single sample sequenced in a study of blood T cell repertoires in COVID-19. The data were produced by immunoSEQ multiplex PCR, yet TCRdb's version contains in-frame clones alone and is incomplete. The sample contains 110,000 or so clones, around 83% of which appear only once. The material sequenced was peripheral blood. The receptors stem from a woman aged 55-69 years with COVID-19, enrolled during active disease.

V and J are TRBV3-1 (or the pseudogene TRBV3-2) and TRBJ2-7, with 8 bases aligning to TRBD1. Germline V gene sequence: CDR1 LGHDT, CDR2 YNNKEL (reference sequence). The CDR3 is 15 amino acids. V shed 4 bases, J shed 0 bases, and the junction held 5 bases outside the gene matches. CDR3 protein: CASSPGGTVSYEQYF. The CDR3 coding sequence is TGTGCCAGCAGCCCAGGGGGCACCGTCTCCTACGAGCAGTACTTC.

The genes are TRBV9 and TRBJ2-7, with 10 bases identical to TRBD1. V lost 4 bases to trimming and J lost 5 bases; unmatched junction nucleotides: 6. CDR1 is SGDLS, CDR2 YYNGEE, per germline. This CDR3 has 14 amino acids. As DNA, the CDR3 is TGTGCCAGCAGCTTGACAGGGGGCTACAACGAGCAGTACTTC. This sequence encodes CASSLTGGYNEQYF.

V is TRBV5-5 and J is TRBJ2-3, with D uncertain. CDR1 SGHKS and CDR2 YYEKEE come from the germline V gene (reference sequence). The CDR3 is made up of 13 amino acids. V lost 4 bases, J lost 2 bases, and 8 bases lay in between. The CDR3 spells CASSPFSTDTQYF. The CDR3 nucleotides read TGTGCCAGCAGCCCCTTTTCCACAGATACGCAGTATTTT.

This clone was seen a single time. CDR3 nucleotide sequence: TGTGCCAGCAGCTTAAGGGACAGCTTAAATGAAAAACTGTTTTTT. Amino acid sequence: CASSLRDSLNEKLFF. The V call is TRBV7-9, the J call TRBJ1-4, with TRBD1 matching 7 bases. The junction had 5 bases not matched to a gene; V was cut back by 2 bases and J by 5 bases. Germline assignment: CDR1 SEHNR and CDR2 FQNEAQ (reference sequence). CDR3 size: 15 residues.

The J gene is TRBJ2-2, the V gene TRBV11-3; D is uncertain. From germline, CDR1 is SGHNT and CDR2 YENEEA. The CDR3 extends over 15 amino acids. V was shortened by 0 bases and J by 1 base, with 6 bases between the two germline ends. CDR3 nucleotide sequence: TGTGCCAGCAGCTTAGATGGGCAGAACACCGGGGAGCTGTTTTTT. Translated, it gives CASSLDGQNTGELFF. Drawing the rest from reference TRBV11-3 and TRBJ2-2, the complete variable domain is EAGVVQSPRYKIIEKKQPVAFWCNPISGHNTLYWYLQNLGQGPELLIRYENEEAVDDSQLPKDRFSAERLKGVDSTLKIQPAELGDSAVYLCASSLDGQNTGELFFGEGSRLTVL.

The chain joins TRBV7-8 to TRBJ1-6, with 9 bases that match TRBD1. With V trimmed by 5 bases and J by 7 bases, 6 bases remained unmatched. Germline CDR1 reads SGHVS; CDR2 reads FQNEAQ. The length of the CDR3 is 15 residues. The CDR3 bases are TGTGCCAGCAGCATATTGACAGGGGGAAATTCACCCCTCCACTTT. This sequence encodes CASSILTGGNSPLHF. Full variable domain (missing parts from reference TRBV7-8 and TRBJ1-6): GAGVSQSPRYKVAKRGQDVALRCDPISGHVSLFWYQQALGQGPEFLTYFQNEAQLDKSGLPSDRFFAERPEGSVSTLKIQRTQQEDSAVYLCASSILTGGNSPLHFGNGTRLTVT.

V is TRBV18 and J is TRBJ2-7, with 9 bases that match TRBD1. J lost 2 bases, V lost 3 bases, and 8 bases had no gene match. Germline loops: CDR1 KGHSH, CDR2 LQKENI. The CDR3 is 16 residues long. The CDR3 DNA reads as TGTGCCAGCTCACCCTTCGGACAGGGGAATGCCTACGAGCAGTACTTC. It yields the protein CASSPFGQGNAYEQYF.

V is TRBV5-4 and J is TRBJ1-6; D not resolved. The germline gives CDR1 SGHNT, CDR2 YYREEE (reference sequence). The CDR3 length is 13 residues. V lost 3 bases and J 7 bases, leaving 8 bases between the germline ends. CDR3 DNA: TGTGCCAGCAGCTCAGAAGCGAATTCACCCCTCCACTTT. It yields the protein CASSSEANSPLHF. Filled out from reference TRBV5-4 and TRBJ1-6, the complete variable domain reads ETGVTQSPTHLIKTRGQQVTLRCSSQSGHNTVSWYQQALGQGPQFIFQYYREEENGRGNFPPRFSGLQFPNYSSELNVNALELDDSALYLCASSSEANSPLHFGNGTRLTVT.

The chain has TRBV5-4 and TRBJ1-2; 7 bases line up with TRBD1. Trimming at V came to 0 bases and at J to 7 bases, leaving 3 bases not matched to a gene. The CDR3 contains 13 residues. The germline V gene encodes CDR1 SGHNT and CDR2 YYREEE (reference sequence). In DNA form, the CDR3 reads TGTGCCAGCAGCTTGGCGACAGGGTCTGGCTACACCTTC. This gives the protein CASSLATGSGYTF. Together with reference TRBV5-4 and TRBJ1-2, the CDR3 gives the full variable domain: ETGVTQSPTHLIKTRGQQVTLRCSSQSGHNTVSWYQQALGQGPQFIFQYYREEENGRGNFPPRFSGLQFPNYSSELNVNALELDDSALYLCASSLATGSGYTFGSGTRLTVV.

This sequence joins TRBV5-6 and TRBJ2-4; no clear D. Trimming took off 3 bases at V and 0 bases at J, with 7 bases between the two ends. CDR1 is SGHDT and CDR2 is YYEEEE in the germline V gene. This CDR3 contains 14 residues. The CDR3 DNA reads TGTGCCAGCAGCTCGAGGATAGCCAAAAACATTCAGTACTTC. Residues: CASSSRIAKNIQYF.

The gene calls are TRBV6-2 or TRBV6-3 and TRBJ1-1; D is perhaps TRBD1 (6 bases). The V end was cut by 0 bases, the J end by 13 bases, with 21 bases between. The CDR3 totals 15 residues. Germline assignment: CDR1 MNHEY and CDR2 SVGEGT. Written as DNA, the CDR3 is TGTGCCAGCAGTTACTCTAGGGTAGCGGGGGCGAAGGTTTTCTTT. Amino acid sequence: CASSYSRVAGAKVFF.

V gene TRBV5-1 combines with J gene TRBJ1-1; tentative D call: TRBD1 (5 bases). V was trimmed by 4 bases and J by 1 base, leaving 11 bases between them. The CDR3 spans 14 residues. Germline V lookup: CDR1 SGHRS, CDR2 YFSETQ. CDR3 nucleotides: TGCGCCAGCAGCCTCCACACAGGGAACACTGAAGCTTTCTTT. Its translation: CASSLHTGNTEAFF.

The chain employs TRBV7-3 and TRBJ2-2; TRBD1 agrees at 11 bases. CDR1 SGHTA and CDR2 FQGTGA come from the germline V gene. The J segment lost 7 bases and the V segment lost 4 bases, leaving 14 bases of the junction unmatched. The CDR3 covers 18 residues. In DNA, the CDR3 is TGTGCCAGCAGCTCATCCGCCGGACAGGGGGCGCCTCACGGGGAGCTGTTTTTT. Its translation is CASSSSAGQGAPHGELFF.

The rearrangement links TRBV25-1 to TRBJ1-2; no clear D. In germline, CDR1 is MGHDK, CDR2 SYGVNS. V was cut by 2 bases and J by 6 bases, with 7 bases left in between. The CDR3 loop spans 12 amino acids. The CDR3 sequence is CASSETPNGYTF. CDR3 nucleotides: TGTGCCAGCAGTGAAACCCCTAATGGCTACACCTTC.

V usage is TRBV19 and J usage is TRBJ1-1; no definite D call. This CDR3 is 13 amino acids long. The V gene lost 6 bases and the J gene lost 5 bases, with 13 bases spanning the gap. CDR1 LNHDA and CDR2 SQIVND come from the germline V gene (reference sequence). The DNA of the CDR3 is TGTGCCAGTAGACCAATAACCGGGACTGAAGCTTTCTTT. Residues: CASRPITGTEAFF.

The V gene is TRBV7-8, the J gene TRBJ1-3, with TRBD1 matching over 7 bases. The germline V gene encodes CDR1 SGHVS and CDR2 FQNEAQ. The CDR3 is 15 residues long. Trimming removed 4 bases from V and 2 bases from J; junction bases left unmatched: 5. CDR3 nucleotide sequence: TGTGCCAGCAGCTATTCGACAGGGACTGGAAACACCATATATTTT. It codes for CASSYSTGTGNTIYF.

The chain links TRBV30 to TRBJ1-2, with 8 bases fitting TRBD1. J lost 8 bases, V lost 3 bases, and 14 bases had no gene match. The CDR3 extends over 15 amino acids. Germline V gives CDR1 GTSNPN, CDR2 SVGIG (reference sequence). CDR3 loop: CAWRALGAGGEGYTF. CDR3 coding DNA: TGTGCCTGGAGAGCCTTAGGCGCAGGGGGCGAAGGCTACACCTTC.

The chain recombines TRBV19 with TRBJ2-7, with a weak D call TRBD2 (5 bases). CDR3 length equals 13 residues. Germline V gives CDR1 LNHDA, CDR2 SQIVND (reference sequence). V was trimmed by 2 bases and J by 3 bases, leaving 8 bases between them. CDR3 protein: CASSITGYYEQYF. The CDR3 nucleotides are TGTGCCAGTAGTATAACGGGGTACTACGAGCAGTACTTC.

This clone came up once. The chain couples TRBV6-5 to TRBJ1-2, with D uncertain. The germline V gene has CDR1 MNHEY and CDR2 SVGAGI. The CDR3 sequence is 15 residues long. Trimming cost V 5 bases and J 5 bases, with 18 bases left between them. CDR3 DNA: TGTGCCAGCAGTCTGACCCGTGGCAGGATATATGGCTACACCTTC. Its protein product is CASSLTRGRIYGYTF.

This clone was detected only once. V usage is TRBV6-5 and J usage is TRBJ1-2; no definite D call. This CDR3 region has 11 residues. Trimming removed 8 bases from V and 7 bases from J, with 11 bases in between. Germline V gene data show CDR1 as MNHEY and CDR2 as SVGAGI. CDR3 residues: CASGLSFGYTF. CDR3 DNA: TGTGCCAGCGGCCTTTCGTTTGGCTACACCTTC.

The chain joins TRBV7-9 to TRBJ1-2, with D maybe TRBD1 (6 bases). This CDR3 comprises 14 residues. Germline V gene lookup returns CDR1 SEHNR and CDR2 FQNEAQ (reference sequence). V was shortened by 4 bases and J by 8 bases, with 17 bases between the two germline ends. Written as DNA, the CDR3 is TGTGCCAGCAGCTCACCCAGTGCGGGGGCCGGCTACACCTTC. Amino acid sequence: CASSSPSAGAGYTF.

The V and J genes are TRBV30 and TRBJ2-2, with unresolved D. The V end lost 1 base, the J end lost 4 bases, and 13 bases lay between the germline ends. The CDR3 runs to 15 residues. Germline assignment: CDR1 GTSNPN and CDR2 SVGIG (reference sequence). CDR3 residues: CAWSEVAGSTGELFF. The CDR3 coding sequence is TGTGCCTGGAGTGAAGTGGCAGGTAGCACCGGGGAGCTGTTTTTT.

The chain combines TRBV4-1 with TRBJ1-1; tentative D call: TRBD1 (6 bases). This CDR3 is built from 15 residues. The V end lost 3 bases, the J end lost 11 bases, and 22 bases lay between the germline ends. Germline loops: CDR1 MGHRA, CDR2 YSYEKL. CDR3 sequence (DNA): TGCGCCAGCAGCCAGGACCCCTCCCAGGGGAGTCGGGCTTTCTTT. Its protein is CASSQDPSQGSRAFF.

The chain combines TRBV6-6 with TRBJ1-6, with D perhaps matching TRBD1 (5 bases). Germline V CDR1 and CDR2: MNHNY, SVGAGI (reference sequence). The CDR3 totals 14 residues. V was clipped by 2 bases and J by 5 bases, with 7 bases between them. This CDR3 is CASSYAGDNSPLHF. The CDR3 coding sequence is TGTGCCAGCAGTTACGCGGGGGATAATTCACCCCTCCACTTT.

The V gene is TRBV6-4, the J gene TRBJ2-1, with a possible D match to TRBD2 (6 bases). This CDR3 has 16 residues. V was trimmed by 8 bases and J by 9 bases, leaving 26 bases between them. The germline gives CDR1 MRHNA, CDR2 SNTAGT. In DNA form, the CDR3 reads TGTGCCAGCTCGCTAATTGGAGGGGCGGTAGTAAGTGAGCAGTTCTTC. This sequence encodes CASSLIGGAVVSEQFF.

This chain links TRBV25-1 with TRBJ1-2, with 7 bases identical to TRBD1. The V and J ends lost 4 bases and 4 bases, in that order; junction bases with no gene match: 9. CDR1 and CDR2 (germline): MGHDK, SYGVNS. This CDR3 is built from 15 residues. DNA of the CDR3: TGTGCCAGCAGTGCCCGGACAGGAGAGGTCTATGGCTACACCTTC. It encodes CASSARTGEVYGYTF.

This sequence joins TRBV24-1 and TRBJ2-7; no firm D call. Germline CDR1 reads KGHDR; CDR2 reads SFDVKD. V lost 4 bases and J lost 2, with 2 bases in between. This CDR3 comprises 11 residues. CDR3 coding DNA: TGTGCCACCAGTGACACCTACGAGCAGTACTTC. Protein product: CATSDTYEQYF.

CDR3 DNA sequence: TGTGCCAGCAGCCCCGCGGCAGGGAGGAACGAGCAGTACTTC. Its translation: CASSPAAGRNEQYF. V is TRBV3-1 (or the pseudogene TRBV3-2) and J is TRBJ2-7, with D tentatively TRBD2 (6 bases). Germline V gene sequence: CDR1 LGHDT, CDR2 YNNKEL (reference sequence). V was cut by 4 bases and J by 5 bases, with 15 bases left in between. The CDR3 consists of 14 residues.